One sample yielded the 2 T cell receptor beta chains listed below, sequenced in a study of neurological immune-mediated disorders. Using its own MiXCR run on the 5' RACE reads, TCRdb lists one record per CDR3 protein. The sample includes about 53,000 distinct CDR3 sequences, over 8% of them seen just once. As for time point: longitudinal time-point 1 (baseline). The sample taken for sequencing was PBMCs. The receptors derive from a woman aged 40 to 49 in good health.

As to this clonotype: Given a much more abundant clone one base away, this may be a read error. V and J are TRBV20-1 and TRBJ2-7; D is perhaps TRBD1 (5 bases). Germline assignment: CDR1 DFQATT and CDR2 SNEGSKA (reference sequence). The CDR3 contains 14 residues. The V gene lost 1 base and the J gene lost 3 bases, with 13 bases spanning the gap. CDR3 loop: CSARGTWGNYEQYF. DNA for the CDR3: TGCAGTGCTAGAGGGACATGGGGCAACTACGAGCAGTACTTC.

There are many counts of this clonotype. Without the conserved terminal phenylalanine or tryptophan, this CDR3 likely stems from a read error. This CDR3 reads CASSLPSLRGEQYS. The CDR3 region has the DNA TGCGCCAGCAGCTTGCCCTCTCTCCGGGGCGAGCAGTACTCC. This chain joins TRBV5-1 and TRBJ2-7, with D possibly matching TRBD2 (5 bases). This CDR3 comprises 14 residues. Looked up from germline, CDR1 is SGHRS and CDR2 is YFSETQ. Trimming shortened V by 1 base and J by 6 bases, and 14 bases separated the two germline ends.